The present TCR beta chain was sequenced within a study of CD8 T cells in Susac syndrome. Per germline, CDR1 LGHDT and CDR2 YNNKEL (reference sequence). V lost 0 bases and J lost 0, with 9 bases in between. The CDR3 length is 16 residues. Random hexamers served to reverse transcribe roughly 0.45 to 1 ug RNA. TCRdb used MiXCR to reprocess the immunoSEQ multiplex PCR reads, holding one entry per CDR3 protein. The sample shows approximately 130,000 distinct CDR3 sequences, about 93% of them seen only once. High-throughput TCR beta sequencing covered peripheral CD8+ and CD4+ T cells. The sequenced material came from CD4+ T cells from PBMCs. J is TRBJ2-1 and V is TRBV3-1; D not certain. This clonotype originated in a human donor in good health. CDR3 sequence: CASSQDTTSSYNEQFF. For the CDR3, the DNA is TGTGCCAGCAGCCAAGACACCACGAGCTCCTACAATGAGCAGTTCTTC.